The T cell receptor (beta chain) described here comes from a study of immune evolution from preneoplasia to lung adenocarcinoma. Clones were read by immunoSEQ multiplex PCR, and TCRdb kept only the in-frame ones, dropping some. The sample has 3,000 to 4,500 clones; about 70% are singletons. Comment on this clone: Antigen specificity is unknown.

Whole-study results and caveats: Top clone share appeared to fall from AAH through AIS, MIA, adenocarcinoma. Compared with EGFR-mutant or double wild-type lesions, KRAS-mutant nodules were more clonal. Later-stage lesions seemingly showed higher T cell density and diversity than normal lung.

Germline V gives CDR1 LNHDA, CDR2 SQIVND (reference sequence). There are 19 residues in the CDR3. With 3 bases clipped from V and 6 bases from J, the junction kept 12 bases outside the gene matches. The chain uses TRBV19 and TRBJ2-1; 15 nucleotides agree with TRBD2. Material for sequencing was FFPE minimally invasive lung adenocarcinoma tissue. The receptor's source is a person between 55 and 80 years old with lung adenocarcinoma. The CDR3 reads CASSMMGTSGGWLINEQFF. The CDR3 DNA reads as TGTGCCAGTAGTATGATGGGGACTAGCGGGGGGTGGTTAATCAATGAGCAGTTCTTC. The full variable domain, completed using reference TRBV19 and TRBJ2-1, is DGGITQSPKYLFRKEGQNVTLSCEQNLNHDAMYWYRQDPGQGLRLIYYSQIVNDFQKGDIAEGYSVSREKKESFPLTVTSAQKNPTAFYLCASSMMGTSGGWLINEQFFGPGTRLTVL.